Described below is a single TCR beta chain sequence and its context. Its antigen is still unknown. The record originates from a study of cytomegalovirus exposure and HLA in healthy donors. Study-level findings and limits: In a later analysis, several top co-occurrence clusters appeared linked to parvovirus B19, influenza, CMV and Epstein-Barr virus. Researchers reported that a few CMV-associated chains were confirmed in vitro as CMV antigen-specific. Later analysis demonstrated an association between a missense DCLRE1C variant and TCR beta V- and J-gene trimming.

The CDR3 extends over 15 amino acids. J was trimmed by 5 bases and V by 6 bases; bases with no gene match: 3. CDR1 is SGHTA and CDR2 is FQGNSA in the germline V gene. PCR amplification relied on 60 Vbeta primers (plus 13 Jbeta primers). The assay was immunoSEQ multiplex PCR, and TCRdb's table has in-frame clones only and misses some. Altogether 150,000 to 200,000 clones are present, about three quarters being singletons, with the ten largest covering roughly 1.1%. The TCR was taken from a woman aged 35 to 49 in good health and CMV-seronegative. This chain joins TRBV7-2 and TRBJ2-2; 13 positions match TRBD2. The sequencing sample was made of PBMCs. In DNA, the CDR3 is TGTGCCAGCAGACCGGGACTAGCGGGAACCGGGGAGCTGTTTTTT. This translates into CASRPGLAGTGELFF.